The clone carrying this T cell receptor beta chain showed up many times. The sample belongs to a study of neurological immune-mediated disorders. V dropped 1 base and J dropped 6; count of bases not matched to a gene: 7. There are 15 residues in the CDR3. Germline V gene sequence: CDR1 DFQATT, CDR2 SNEGSKA (reference sequence). The authors produced cDNA by 5'RACE using 10-nucleotide random UMIs. Using its own MiXCR run on the 5' RACE reads, TCRdb lists one record per CDR3 protein. The sample carries about 38,000 distinct CDR3 sequences, approximately 4.4% recorded once. A blood bank in Maryland, USA, provided the volunteers who served as healthy controls. Input was over 800,000 sorted T cells, either CD4+ or CD8+.

The J gene is TRBJ1-4, the V gene TRBV20-1, with 8 bases lining up with TRBD1. Material: CD4+ T cells from blood. The sequence came from a man younger than 35 in good health. CDR3 amino acids: CSARVRTGKYEKLFF. The CDR3, as DNA: TGCAGTGCTAGAGTCCGGACAGGGAAGTATGAAAAACTGTTTTTT.